This T cell receptor beta chain was documented in a study of blood T cell repertoires in COVID-19. Study-wide context: Specimens from acute and convalescent COVID-19 originated in the United States, Italy and Spain.

Methods used by the authors: Quantification of nucleated cells was approximated via reference gene primer amplification. Produced via immunoSEQ multiplex PCR; TCRdb's table is partial and in-frame only. V and J calls and clone size are as listed in that table; D and trimming were resolved from the DNA. The table records around 230,000 clones, 80% to 85% of them present only once. From germline, CDR1 is SGHRS and CDR2 YFSETQ. The CDR3 loop spans 16 amino acids. V lost 2 bases to trimming and J lost 1 base; unmatched junction nucleotides: 8. This TCR was recovered from an older woman with active or convalescent COVID-19. Sequencing used peripheral blood. This chain joins TRBV5-1 and TRBJ1-1, with TRBD1 matching 7 bases. The CDR3, as DNA: TGCGCCAGCAGCTTCCCGCCGCCAGGGGGGAACACTGAAGCTTTCTTT. Protein sequence: CASSFPPPGGNTEAFF. The full variable domain, its missing parts supplied by reference TRBV5-1 and TRBJ1-1, is KAGVTQTPRYLIKTRGQQVTLSCSPISGHRSVSWYQQTPGQGLQFLFEYFSETQRNKGNFPGRFSGRQFSNSRSEMNVSTLELGDSALYLCASSFPPPGGNTEAFFGQGTRLTVV.